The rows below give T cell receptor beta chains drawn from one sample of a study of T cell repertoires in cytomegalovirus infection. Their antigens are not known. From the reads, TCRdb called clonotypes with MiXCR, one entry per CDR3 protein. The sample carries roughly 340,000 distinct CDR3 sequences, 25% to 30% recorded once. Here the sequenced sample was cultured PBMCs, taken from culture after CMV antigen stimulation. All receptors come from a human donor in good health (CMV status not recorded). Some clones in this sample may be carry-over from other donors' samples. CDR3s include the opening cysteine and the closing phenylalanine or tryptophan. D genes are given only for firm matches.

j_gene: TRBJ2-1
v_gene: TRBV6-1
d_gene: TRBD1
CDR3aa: CAGSPATGAYNEQFF

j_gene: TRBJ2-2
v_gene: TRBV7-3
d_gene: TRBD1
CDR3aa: CASSPRTGRPGELFF

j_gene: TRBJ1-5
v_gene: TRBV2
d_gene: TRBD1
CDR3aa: CASSDGTGVQPQHF

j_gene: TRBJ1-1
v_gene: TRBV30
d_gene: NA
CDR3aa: CAWRDEKAFF

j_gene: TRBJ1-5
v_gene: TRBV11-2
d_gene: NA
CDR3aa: CASSLGGQNNQPQHF

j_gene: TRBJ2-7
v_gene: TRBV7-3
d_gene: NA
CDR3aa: CASSLTPGGEQYF

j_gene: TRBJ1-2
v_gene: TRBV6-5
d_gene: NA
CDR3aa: CASSYQGNGYTF

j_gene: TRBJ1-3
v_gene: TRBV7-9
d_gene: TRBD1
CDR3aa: CASSSRQGASGNTIYF

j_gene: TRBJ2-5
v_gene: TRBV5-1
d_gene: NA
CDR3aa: CASSSSGSNGETQYF

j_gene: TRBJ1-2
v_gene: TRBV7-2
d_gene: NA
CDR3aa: CASSLRQSANYGYTF

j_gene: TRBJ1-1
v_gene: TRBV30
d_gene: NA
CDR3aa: CASGGATEAFF

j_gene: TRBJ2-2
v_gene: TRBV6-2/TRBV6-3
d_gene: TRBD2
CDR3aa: CASSGLAANTGELFF

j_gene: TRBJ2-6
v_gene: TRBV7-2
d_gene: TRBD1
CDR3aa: CASSFAGGAGANVLTF

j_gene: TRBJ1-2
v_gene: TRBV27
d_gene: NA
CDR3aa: CASSRKLTGTGGYTF

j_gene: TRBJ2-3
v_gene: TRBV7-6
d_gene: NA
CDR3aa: CASRDGGSGTDTQYF

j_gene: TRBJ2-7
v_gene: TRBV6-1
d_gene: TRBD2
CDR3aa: CASSSPRTSGYYVEQYF

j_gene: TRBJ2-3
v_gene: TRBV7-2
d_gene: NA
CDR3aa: CASSLGASRRTDTQYF

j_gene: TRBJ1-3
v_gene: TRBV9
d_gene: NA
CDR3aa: CASSVAAERNTIYF

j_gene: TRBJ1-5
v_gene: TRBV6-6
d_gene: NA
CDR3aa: CASRLEGGEGNQPQHF

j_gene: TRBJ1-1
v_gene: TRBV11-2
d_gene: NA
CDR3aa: CASSPWDSSTLNTEAFF

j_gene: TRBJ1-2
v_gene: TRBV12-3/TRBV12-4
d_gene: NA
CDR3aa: CASSPSRGADYGYTF

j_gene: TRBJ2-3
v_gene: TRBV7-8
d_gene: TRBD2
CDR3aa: CASSPQLAGDWDTQYF

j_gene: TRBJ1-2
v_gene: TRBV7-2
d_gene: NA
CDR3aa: CASSPGQIYGYTF

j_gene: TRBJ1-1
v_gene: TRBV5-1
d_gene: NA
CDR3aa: CASSLEAGQKNTEAFF